The rows below give T cell receptor beta chains drawn from one sample of a study of blood T cell repertoires in COVID-19. The repertoire was sequenced with immunoSEQ multiplex PCR; TCRdb's copy has only in-frame clones and lacks some. Found here are roughly 46,000 clones, 85% to 90% of them singletons; the top ten hold approximately 9.6%. Sequencing was done on a sample of peripheral blood. All receptors come from a man aged 45-65 years with active COVID-19. Each CDR3 is given with its conserved first and last residue. The D gene is left open where the match is weak. The size field is filled for only some rows; it gives once, few, many or a size class.

D gene | clone size | CDR3 length | J gene | V gene | CDR3 DNA | CDR3 protein
TRBD2 | NA | 14 | TRBJ2-1 | TRBV6-1 | TGTGCCAGCAGTGAAGGACTAGCGGGAGGTGAGCAGTTCTTC | CASSEGLAGGEQFF
TRBD2 | NA | 18 | TRBJ2-2 | TRBV5-1 | TGCGCCAGCAGCTGGGCTCTAGGGACTAGCGGGAACACCGGGGAGCTGTTTTTT | CASSWALGTSGNTGELFF
NA | NA | 17 | TRBJ2-6 | TRBV27 | TGTGCCAGCACCCTCCGGCCAGGGGGAGGCGGGGCCAACGTCCTGACTTTC | CASTLRPGGGGANVLTF
TRBD1 | NA | 16 | TRBJ1-4 | TRBV11-2 | TGTGCCAGCAGCTCCGAGGGGGCTGCAACTAATGAAAAACTGTTTTTT | CASSSEGAATNEKLFF
NA | NA | 16 | TRBJ1-4 | TRBV6-2/TRBV6-3 | TGTGCCAGCAGTTACCATGGGGGGGCAGTTAATGAAAAACTGTTTTTT | CASSYHGGAVNEKLFF
NA | once | 15 | TRBJ2-3 | TRBV3-1/TRBV3-2 | TGTGCCAGCAGCCAAGATATCGGTGGCACAGATACGCAGTATTTT | CASSQDIGGTDTQYF
NA | NA | 20 | TRBJ2-3 | TRBV30 | TGTGCCTGGAGTGTATGGACAGGGACTACTAAACCCAGACCCACAGATACGCAGTATTTT | CAWSVWTGTTKPRPTDTQYF
NA | NA | 15 | TRBJ1-1 | TRBV9 | TGTGCCAGCAGCGTAGGAGGAGGGCTAAACACTGAAGCTTTCTTT | CASSVGGGLNTEAFF
NA | NA | 15 | TRBJ2-4 | TRBV5-1 | TGCGCCAGCAGCTTGGTAGCGTCTGAGGTAAACATTCAGTACTTC | CASSLVASEVNIQYF
TRBD2 | NA | 17 | TRBJ2-7 | TRBV11-2 | TGTGCCAGCAGGCATCCGGGACTAGCGGGACCTCGGGGCGAGCAGTACTTC | CASRHPGLAGPRGEQYF
NA | NA | 12 | TRBJ2-7 | TRBV27 | TGTGCCACAAGTGGGGGGTTCGGGGAGCAGTACTTC | CATSGGFGEQYF
TRBD2 | NA | 15 | TRBJ2-3 | TRBV7-9 | TGTGCCAGCACCCAAGGGGCGGGGGGCACAGATACGCAGTATTTT | CASTQGAGGTDTQYF
NA | NA | 14 | TRBJ2-5 | TRBV5-4 | TGTGCCAGCAGCTTGGCTCGCTCCGGGGAGACCCAGTACTTC | CASSLARSGETQYF
NA | NA | 14 | TRBJ2-7 | TRBV7-2 | TGTGCCAGCAGCGACGGGACTGTCACCTACGAGCAGTACTTC | CASSDGTVTYEQYF
TRBD2 | NA | 18 | TRBJ2-1 | TRBV5-1 | TGCGCCAGCAGCTTGGTTCCGATAGGGACTAGCGGAGTCCCGAAGCAGTTCTTC | CASSLVPIGTSGVPKQFF
TRBD1 | once | 15 | TRBJ1-6 | TRBV7-8 | TGTGCCAGCAGCTTGACAGGGGGCTGGAATTCACCCCTCCACTTT | CASSLTGGWNSPLHF
NA | NA | 13 | TRBJ1-1 | TRBV6-5 | TGTGCCAGCAGTTACTCAGGGGCTCCTGAAGCTTTCTTT | CASSYSGAPEAFF
NA | NA | 14 | TRBJ1-5 | TRBV18 | TGTGCCAGCTCAGGAGGTCTTGGGAATCAGCCCCAGCATTTT | CASSGGLGNQPQHF
TRBD2 | NA | 19 | TRBJ2-3 | TRBV4-2 | TGTGCCAGCAGCCAAGTTGGCCAGGGACTAGCGGGGGACACAGATACGCAGTATTTT | CASSQVGQGLAGDTDTQYF
TRBD2 | once | 17 | TRBJ2-2 | TRBV7-3 | TGTGCCAGCAGCTTAACGGCCCCAGGGAGGGACACCGGGGAGCTGTTTTTT | CASSLTAPGRDTGELFF
TRBD2 | few | 14 | TRBJ2-7 | TRBV2 | TGTGCCAGCAGTCCTGGACTAGCGGCCTACGAGCAGTACTTC | CASSPGLAAYEQYF
NA | NA | 15 | TRBJ2-3 | TRBV6-5 | TGTGCCAGCAGTTACGACAGGAGTAGGGCAGATACGCAGTATTTT | CASSYDRSRADTQYF
TRBD1 | NA | 17 | TRBJ2-6 | TRBV11-2 | TGTGCCAGCAGCTGGGACAGGGTGAGGTCTGGGGCCAACGTCCTGACTTTC | CASSWDRVRSGANVLTF
NA | once | 15 | TRBJ1-5 | TRBV12-5 | TGTGCTAGTGGTTTGGGGGGGGGAAGCAATCAGCCCCAGCATTTT | CASGLGGGSNQPQHF
TRBD2 | NA | 13 | TRBJ2-7 | TRBV7-9 | TGTGCCAGCAGCTTATCTAGCGGGGGAGAACAGTACTTC | CASSLSSGGEQYF
NA | NA | 13 | TRBJ2-1 | TRBV7-3 | TGTGCCAGCAGCTTAAACTCCATCAATGAGCAGTTCTTC | CASSLNSINEQFF
TRBD2 | NA | 16 | TRBJ2-5 | TRBV5-4 | TGTGCCAGCAGCGCAAGCCTAGCGGGGGGACAAGAGACCCAGTACTTC | CASSASLAGGQETQYF
TRBD1 | NA | 16 | TRBJ1-3 | TRBV2 | TGTGCCAGCAGTGTCAACAGGGGGAACTCTGGAAACACCATATATTTT | CASSVNRGNSGNTIYF
TRBD1 | few | 15 | TRBJ2-7 | TRBV6-5 | TGTGCCAGCACTACCGGGACAGGGGGCTCCTACGAGCAGTACTTC | CASTTGTGGSYEQYF
NA | NA | 14 | TRBJ1-5 | TRBV6-5 | TGTGCCAGCAGATCTTCAGGGGCGGGTCAGCCCCAGCATTTT | CASRSSGAGQPQHF
TRBD2 | NA | 14 | TRBJ2-3 | TRBV29-1 | TGCAGCGCGGGACTAGCGGTTCGGGCTGATACGCAGTATTTT | CSAGLAVRADTQYF
TRBD2 | NA | 15 | TRBJ2-5 | TRBV9 | TGTGCCAGCAGCGCCTCTAGCGGGGGGGCAGAGACCCAGTACTTC | CASSASSGGAETQYF
TRBD1 | NA | 15 | TRBJ1-3 | TRBV5-8 | TGTGCCAGCAGTCAGGACAGGGAGACTGGAAACACCATATATTTT | CASSQDRETGNTIYF
TRBD2 | NA | 16 | TRBJ2-7 | TRBV6-4 | TGTGCCAGCACGGGGCGGAGGAGCGGGAGAGACTACGAGCAGTACTTC | CASTGRRSGRDYEQYF
NA | NA | 15 | TRBJ2-2 | TRBV19 | TGTGCCAGTAGTATTGCGGGGAGGAGCACCGGGGAGCTGTTTTTT | CASSIAGRSTGELFF
TRBD1 | NA | 16 | TRBJ1-4 | TRBV4-1 | TGCGCCAGCAGCCCGTTCTTCAGGGGGAGCGGTGAAAAACTGTTTTTT | CASSPFFRGSGEKLFF